These 17 T cell receptor beta chains originate from one sample sequenced in a study of neurological immune-mediated disorders. TCRdb redid the calling of the 5' RACE reads with MiXCR, one entry per CDR3 protein. The sample yields over 50,000 distinct CDR3 sequences, approximately 3.5% seen once. Sequencing was performed on PBMCs. The receptors come from a man aged 35-49 years with multiple sclerosis.

This clonotype has a count of ten or more. V usage is TRBV7-9 and J usage is TRBJ2-3; D is undetermined. There are 14 residues in the CDR3. Trimming pared 11 bases from V and 1 base from J, leaving 16 bases between. CDR1 is SEHNR, CDR2 FQNEAQ, per germline (reference sequence). The CDR3 loop is CAVREDPGTDTQYF. For the CDR3, the DNA is TGTGCCGTTCGTGAGGACCCGGGCACAGATACGCAGTATTTT.

This clonotype was seen at least ten times. This sequence joins TRBV5-1 and TRBJ2-3; tentative D call: TRBD1 (6 bases). Trimming stripped 1 base from V and 4 bases from J, with 13 bases between. The CDR3 covers 15 residues. Germline-derived CDR1 and CDR2 are SGHRS and YFSETQ. The CDR3 DNA reads as TGCGCCAGCAGCTTGTTCAGGGGCCGGGCAGATACGCAGTATTTT. Translated, it gives CASSLFRGRADTQYF.

The sample holds many counts of this clonotype. CDR3 DNA sequence: TGTGCCAGCAGCCTGGGACTAGCGGACTACGAGCAGTACTTC. It specifies CASSLGLADYEQYF. The chain recombines TRBV3-1 with TRBJ2-7; TRBD2 matches 11 bases. V gave up 4 bases and J gave up 3 bases; unmatched junction bases: 2. Germline loops: CDR1 LGHDT, CDR2 YNNKEL (reference sequence). The CDR3 is 14 residues long.

In this sample, this clonotype turned up many times. The J gene is TRBJ1-1, the V gene TRBV5-5; possibly TRBD1 for D (5 bases). In germline, CDR1 is SGHKS, CDR2 YYEKEE (reference sequence). The CDR3 extends over 13 amino acids. Trimming left V 3 bases short and J 1 base short, with 7 bases between. The CDR3 nucleotides read TGTGCCAGCAGCTGGGGGAGGAACACTGAAGCTTTCTTT. It specifies CASSWGRNTEAFF.

This clonotype has ten or more counts. V is TRBV12-3 or TRBV12-4 and J is TRBJ2-2, with 7 positions matching TRBD2. V trimming: 3 bases; J trimming: 6 bases; junction bases outside the gene matches: 1. The CDR3 has 13 amino acids. CDR3 sequence reads: CASSFGLAGELFF. CDR3 sequence (DNA): TGTGCCAGCAGTTTCGGACTAGCCGGGGAGCTGTTTTTT.

This clonotype counts as large. The chain has TRBV4-1 and TRBJ2-2; D not certain. Germline lookup yields CDR1 MGHRA and CDR2 YSYEKL. CDR3 size: 13 residues. Trimming pared 1 base from V and 5 bases from J, leaving 5 bases between. DNA of the CDR3: TGCGCCAGCAGCCAAGGGCTTACCGGGGAGCTGTTTTTT. Residues: CASSQGLTGELFF.

This clonotype came up many times. This sequence joins TRBV7-3 and TRBJ2-2; D is undetermined. V was clipped by 5 bases and J by 0 bases, with 10 bases between them. CDR1 is SGHTA, CDR2 FQGTGA, per germline. This CDR3 has 15 amino acids. CDR3 sequence (DNA): TGTGCCAGCAGCCCCCAGCCGACGAACACCGGGGAGCTGTTTTTT. This sequence encodes CASSPQPTNTGELFF.

This clonotype has ten or more counts. This chain uses TRBV7-2 with TRBJ1-6; D remains unclear. Trimming left V 1 base short and J 5 bases short, with 6 bases between. CDR1 and CDR2 from the germline V gene are SGHTA and FQGNSA. CDR3 length: 14 amino acids. The CDR3 nucleotides read TGTGCCAGCAGCTTAGAGGGAAATAATTCACCCCTCCACTTT. Its translation is CASSLEGNNSPLHF.

This clonotype appeared many times. The V gene is TRBV12-3 or TRBV12-4, the J gene TRBJ2-3, with D possibly being TRBD1 or TRBD2 (6 bases each). Trimming stripped 3 bases from V and 1 base from J, with 17 bases between. The CDR3 runs to 17 residues. CDR3 in amino acids: CASSFSIRGVRTDTQYF. For the CDR3, the DNA is TGTGCCAGCAGTTTTTCCATTAGGGGGGTTCGCACAGATACGCAGTATTTT.

The table lists this clonotype with many counts. V gene TRBV5-1 combines with J gene TRBJ2-4; D remains ambiguous. V shed 0 bases and J shed 7 bases, with 8 bases lying between them. Germline V gene lookup returns CDR1 SGHRS and CDR2 YFSETQ. The CDR3 has 13 residues. Here the CDR3 DNA reads TGCGCCAGCAGCTTGGAAACAGTTAACATTCAGTACTTC. It encodes CASSLETVNIQYF.

This clonotype has a count of ten or more. The chain recombines TRBV6-5 with TRBJ2-1; 11 nucleotides line up with TRBD2. V was pared by 5 bases and J by 7 bases, with 10 bases of the junction left unmatched. The CDR3 runs to 16 residues. Germline CDR1 reads MNHEY; CDR2 reads SVGAGI. This CDR3 is CASSMVVASGGNEQFF. The CDR3 nucleotides are TGTGCCAGCAGTATGGTCGTGGCTAGCGGGGGGAATGAGCAGTTCTTC.

This clonotype was seen at least ten times. The CDR3 sequence: CASSLASRGAYEQYF. CDR3 sequence (DNA): TGTGCCAGCAGCTTAGCGTCGAGGGGGGCCTACGAGCAGTACTTC. The V call is TRBV7-2, the J call TRBJ2-7, with D tentatively TRBD1 or TRBD2 (6 bases each). The CDR3 totals 15 residues. The germline V gene encodes CDR1 SGHTA and CDR2 FQGNSA. V was shortened by 0 bases and J by 2 bases, with 11 bases between the two germline ends.

This clonotype has a count of ten or more. V and J are TRBV20-1 and TRBJ2-7; 10 bases agree with TRBD2. There are 13 residues in the CDR3. Germline V gene sequence: CDR1 DFQATT, CDR2 SNEGSKA (reference sequence). After removal of 3 bases from V and 7 bases from J, the junction contained 6 bases not matched to a gene. CDR3 amino acids: CSARSGLAVEQYF. CDR3 DNA sequence: TGCAGTGCTAGGTCTGGACTAGCGGTTGAGCAGTACTTC.

At least ten counts were recorded for this clonotype. This sequence joins TRBV6-5 and TRBJ2-7; D is uncertain. Trimming shortened V by 5 bases and J by 5 bases, and 13 bases separated the two germline ends. The CDR3 loop spans 13 amino acids. Germline lookup yields CDR1 MNHEY and CDR2 SVGAGI. The CDR3 is CASSQPPMDEQYF. CDR3 nucleotides: TGTGCCAGCAGTCAGCCCCCGATGGACGAGCAGTACTTC.

This clonotype appeared many times. CDR3 DNA sequence: TGTGCCAGCAGCTTAACAGGGGGCAATCAGCCCCAGCATTTT. Amino acids: CASSLTGGNQPQHF. The chain recombines TRBV12-3 or TRBV12-4 with TRBJ1-5; 7 bases match TRBD1. CDR3 length equals 14 residues. J lost 2 bases, V lost 6 bases, and 4 bases had no gene match.

This clonotype was observed a few times. The J gene is TRBJ2-2, the V gene TRBV5-4; D gene uncertain. From germline, CDR1 is SGHNT and CDR2 YYREEE (reference sequence). V shed 1 base and J shed 1 base, with 8 bases lying between them. The CDR3 runs to 15 residues. The CDR3: CASSLRHGNTGELFF. Written as DNA, the CDR3 is TGTGCCAGCAGCTTGCGTCATGGGAACACCGGGGAGCTGTTTTTT.

The rearrangement links TRBV7-2 to TRBJ2-3; D not certain. V lost 5 bases to trimming and J lost 4 bases, with 16 bases between them. CDR3 length: 15 residues. CDR1 and CDR2 from the germline V gene are SGHTA and FQGNSA. Here the CDR3 reads CASSLLGIASDTQYF. For the CDR3, the DNA is TGTGCCAGCAGCCTCCTGGGAATAGCATCAGATACGCAGTATTTT.